A single sample is the source of the 29 T cell receptor beta chains below, sequenced in a study of T cell responses to AZD1222 COVID-19 vaccine. Sequencing used immunoSEQ multiplex PCR; TCRdb keeps in-frame clones, though not all of them. The table lists 150,000 to 200,000 clones, 85% to 95% of them singletons, with 4% to 5.5% in the top ten. Source: peripheral blood, taken on day 0 of AZD1222 vaccination. The receptor set was obtained from an adult in good health.

As for this clone: Other DNA sequences in this specimen translate into the identical CDR3. The chain links TRBV5-1 to TRBJ1-5, with D unresolved. This CDR3 spans 15 amino acids. The germline CDR1 and CDR2 sequences are SGHRS and YFSETQ. Deletions cut 0 bases from V and 2 bases from J, with 9 bases between. The CDR3: CASSLDGLGNQPQHF. The CDR3 DNA is TGCGCCAGCAGCTTGGACGGCCTAGGCAATCAGCCCCAGCATTTT.

The V gene is TRBV10-1, the J gene TRBJ1-6; D is uncertain. The CDR3 is made up of 13 amino acids. V lost 8 bases and J lost 8, with 13 bases in between. The V gene's germline CDR1 is WNHNN and CDR2 SYGVQD (reference sequence). This CDR3 is CASSLSRDSPLHF. For the CDR3, the DNA is TGCGCCAGCTCTCTTTCTCGGGATTCACCCCTCCACTTT.

Only one count was recorded for this clone. The V and J genes are TRBV4-1 and TRBJ2-7; D perhaps matches TRBD2 (6 bases). The V end was cut by 0 bases, the J end by 7 bases, with 22 bases between. The CDR3 has 17 residues. CDR1 and CDR2 (germline): MGHRA, YSYEKL. CDR3 loop: CASSQDFLGLPLREQYF. In DNA form, the CDR3 reads TGCGCCAGCAGCCAAGATTTTCTTGGACTACCCCTTAGGGAGCAGTACTTC.

The J gene is TRBJ2-1, the V gene TRBV5-4; 11 bases match TRBD2. The CDR3 totals 15 residues. CDR1 and CDR2 from the germline V gene are SGHNT and YYREEE (reference sequence). Germline trimming cut 5 bases from V and 8 bases from J; bases unmatched to any gene: 9. CDR3 sequence (DNA): TGTGCCAGCAGGAATAGCGGGAGGGCCATAGATGAGCAGTTCTTC. This encodes CASRNSGRAIDEQFF.

The chain recombines TRBV28 with TRBJ2-5, with 10 bases aligning to TRBD2. This CDR3 has 18 amino acids. The J segment lost 2 bases and the V segment lost 3 bases, leaving 12 bases of the junction unmatched. Germline values: CDR1 MDHEN, CDR2 SYDVKM. The CDR3 is CASSLGVRLAGEQETQYF. The CDR3 DNA follows: TGTGCCAGCAGTTTGGGAGTTCGGCTAGCGGGGGAACAAGAGACCCAGTACTTC.

The V call is TRBV28, the J call TRBJ2-1; TRBD2 matches at 7 bases. V trimming: 5 bases; J trimming: 11 bases; junction bases outside the gene matches: 6. Per germline, CDR1 MDHEN and CDR2 SYDVKM. The CDR3 has 12 residues. The DNA of the CDR3 is TGTGCCAGCAGTACTGCCGGGACTAAGCAGTTCTTC. This encodes CASSTAGTKQFF.

The rearrangement joins TRBV30 to TRBJ1-4; TRBD1 aligns across 7 bases. Germline CDR1 and CDR2: GTSNPN and SVGIG (reference sequence). V lost 2 bases to trimming and J lost 8 bases; unmatched junction nucleotides: 8. CDR3 length: 14 amino acids. The CDR3 DNA reads TGTGCCTGGAGTCTTGGACAGGTTACAGAAAAACTGTTTTTT. Translation gives CAWSLGQVTEKLFF.

V usage is TRBV29-1 and J usage is TRBJ2-7; tentatively, D is TRBD2 (6 bases). The closer fit of TRBJ2-1 to the DNA end suggests the J call may be wrong. There are 16 residues in the CDR3. Germline CDR1 reads SQVTM; CDR2 reads ANQGSEA. The chain's CDR3 is CSGATWGLSIANEQFF. The CDR3 nucleotides are TGCAGCGGGGCGACATGGGGACTTTCAATAGCCAATGAGCAGTTCTTC.

The J gene is TRBJ2-7, the V gene TRBV7-3; TRBD2 might be the D (7 bases). The CDR3 is 14 amino acids. With 5 bases removed from V and 5 bases from J, the gap between germline ends came to 16 bases. Germline CDR1 reads SGHTA; CDR2 reads FQGTGA. The CDR3 loop is CASSAGAPPNEQYF. For the CDR3, the DNA is TGTGCCAGCAGCGCGGGGGCTCCTCCTAACGAGCAGTACTTC.

In its sample, this clone was seen once. This chain links TRBV7-2 with TRBJ2-1, with 11 bases matching TRBD2. With V trimmed by 0 bases and J by 8 bases, 18 bases remained unmatched. The CDR3 runs to 20 residues. Germline CDR1 SGHTA, CDR2 FQGNSA. CDR3 amino acids: CASSLAAGTSGYAWSDEQFF. The CDR3 DNA is TGTGCCAGCAGCTTAGCCGCTGGGACTAGCGGCTATGCATGGTCGGATGAGCAGTTCTTC.

This sequence joins TRBV7-6 and TRBJ2-7, with a tentative D call TRBD1 (7 bases). CDR3 length: 16 amino acids. V dropped 1 base and J dropped 9 bases, with 22 bases sitting between them. Germline V gene sequence: CDR1 SGHVS, CDR2 FNYEAQ. The CDR3 nucleotides are TGTGCCAGCAGCTTAGGGGCCGCAGGGGGGCCAGAAGGGCAGTACTTC. Protein: CASSLGAAGGPEGQYF.

The chain couples TRBV19 to TRBJ2-1, with TRBD2 identical over 7 bases. The CDR3 loop spans 16 amino acids. Germline V lookup: CDR1 LNHDA, CDR2 SQIVND (reference sequence). V gave up 3 bases and J gave up 6 bases; unmatched junction bases: 11. The CDR3 nucleotides are TGTGCCAGTAGTATCGACGCGGGAGATCGGAGCAATGAGCAGTTCTTC. Amino acid sequence: CASSIDAGDRSNEQFF.

The chain combines TRBV30 with TRBJ1-1; TRBD1 agrees at 7 bases. CDR3 length: 14 amino acids. V shed 3 bases and J 4 bases; nucleotides not matched to a gene: 8. Germline assignment: CDR1 GTSNPN and CDR2 SVGIG (reference sequence). This CDR3 is CAWRTGMFGTEAFF. In DNA, the CDR3 is TGTGCCTGGAGGACAGGGATGTTTGGCACTGAAGCTTTCTTT.

The chain recombines TRBV24-1 with TRBJ2-5; D is uncertain. The CDR3 consists of 11 residues. The V and J ends lost 1 base and 6 bases respectively, with 2 bases between them. Germline assignment: CDR1 KGHDR and CDR2 SFDVKD. The CDR3: CATSDFKTQYF. CDR3 DNA: TGTGCCACCAGTGATTTTAAGACCCAGTACTTC.

J is TRBJ2-1 and V is TRBV20-1; D is unclear. Trimming took 1 base from V and 9 from J, leaving 7 bases between them. This CDR3 comprises 11 residues. Germline V lookup: CDR1 DFQATT, CDR2 SNEGSKA (reference sequence). This chain's CDR3 is CSARVGFEQFF. CDR3 sequence (DNA): TGCAGTGCTAGAGTAGGTTTTGAGCAGTTCTTC.

The chain uses TRBV3-1 (or the pseudogene TRBV3-2) and TRBJ1-3, with no clear D. CDR1 LGHDT and CDR2 YNNKEL come from the germline V gene (reference sequence). The V gene lost 2 bases and the J gene lost 5 bases, with 13 bases spanning the gap. The CDR3 extends over 15 amino acids. CDR3 amino acids: CASSQLSTPRNTIYF. The CDR3 DNA reads TGTGCCAGCAGCCAACTTAGTACCCCCCGAAACACCATATATTTT.

The chain combines TRBV5-8 with TRBJ1-4, with D tentatively TRBD1 (5 bases). The germline gives CDR1 SGHTS, CDR2 YDEGEE. V gave up 1 base and J gave up 6 bases, with 13 bases separating them. The CDR3 runs to 15 residues. CDR3 bases: TGTGCCAGCAGCTTGCTGGCGAGGGGACATGAAAAACTGTTTTTT. This sequence encodes CASSLLARGHEKLFF.

The V call is TRBV3-1 (or the pseudogene TRBV3-2), the J call TRBJ2-1; 7 bases are a match to TRBD2. The CDR3 runs to 14 residues. Germline assignment: CDR1 LGHDT and CDR2 YNNKEL (reference sequence). Trimming at V came to 7 bases and at J to 6 bases, leaving 9 bases not matched to a gene. The chain's CDR3 is CASTPRLAGNEQFF. Written as DNA, the CDR3 is TGTGCCAGCACCCCCCGACTAGCTGGCAATGAGCAGTTCTTC.

V usage is TRBV14 and J usage is TRBJ1-1; D gene unclear. The CDR3 has 12 amino acids. The V gene's germline CDR1 is SGHDN and CDR2 FVKESK. V was trimmed by 5 bases and J by 1 base, leaving 5 bases between them. CDR3: CASSWGNTEAFF. The CDR3 DNA sequence: TGTGCCAGCAGCTGGGGGAACACTGAAGCTTTCTTT.

V gene TRBV28 combines with J gene TRBJ1-5; TRBD1 matches 7 bases. The ends lost 8 bases at V and 1 base at J; junction bases unmatched: 8. Per the germline V gene, CDR1 is MDHEN and CDR2 is SYDVKM. The CDR3 extends over 15 amino acids. The CDR3 DNA sequence: TGTGCCAGCTCCTACCGGGGACAGAGCAATCAGCCCCAGCATTTT. As protein: CASSYRGQSNQPQHF.

The V and J genes are TRBV28 and TRBJ1-2; D gene unclear. V was pared by 2 bases and J by 4 bases, with 11 bases between. Germline V lookup: CDR1 MDHEN, CDR2 SYDVKM. The CDR3 is 14 residues long. The CDR3 protein is CASSLGPDVYGYTF. In nucleotides, the CDR3 is TGTGCCAGCAGTTTAGGACCGGACGTCTATGGCTACACCTTC.

The chain has TRBV2 and TRBJ2-2; weak D call: TRBD1 (5 bases). Germline V lookup: CDR1 SNHLY, CDR2 FYNNEI. Trimming pared 4 bases from V and 4 bases from J, leaving 7 bases between. CDR3 length equals 13 residues. In nucleotides, the CDR3 is TGTGCCAGCAGTGGCAGGGTCACCGGGGAGCTGTTTTTT. Translating it yields CASSGRVTGELFF.

The chain carries TRBV4-1 and TRBJ1-2; D possibly corresponds to TRBD1 (6 bases). Trimming pared 0 bases from V and 0 bases from J, leaving 14 bases between. Germline V gives CDR1 MGHRA, CDR2 YSYEKL. This CDR3 is built from 17 residues. The CDR3 loop reads CASSQDRGREANYGYTF. CDR3 sequence (DNA): TGCGCCAGCAGCCAAGATAGGGGGAGGGAAGCTAACTATGGCTACACCTTC.

The rearrangement joins TRBV28 to TRBJ2-5; 9 bases fit TRBD1. There are 15 residues in the CDR3. The germline CDR1 and CDR2 sequences are MDHEN and SYDVKM. With 3 bases clipped from V and 2 bases from J, the junction kept 4 bases outside the gene matches. CDR3: CASSFLGQGQETQYF. The CDR3 nucleotides are TGTGCCAGCAGTTTCCTTGGACAGGGGCAAGAGACCCAGTACTTC.

The rearrangement links TRBV5-4 to TRBJ1-2; TRBD1 aligns across 7 bases. CDR3 length equals 15 residues. Germline values: CDR1 SGHNT, CDR2 YYREEE (reference sequence). V shed 3 bases and J 1 base; nucleotides not matched to a gene: 6. Here the CDR3 DNA reads TGTGCCAGCAGCTCCCCGACAGGGTATAACTATGGCTACACCTTC. Amino acid sequence: CASSSPTGYNYGYTF.

The chain is built from TRBV28 and TRBJ1-2; D is uncertain. The CDR3 contains 14 residues. Germline-derived CDR1 and CDR2 are MDHEN and SYDVKM. V was trimmed by 5 bases and J by 10 bases, leaving 20 bases between them. CDR3 loop: CASSLTQTVQLYTF. CDR3 nucleotides: TGTGCCAGCAGTCTAACCCAAACCGTCCAGCTCTACACCTTC.

The CDR3 protein is CAIGQGAATGELFF. The CDR3, as DNA: TGTGCCATCGGACAGGGGGCGGCCACCGGGGAGCTGTTTTTT. The rearrangement links TRBV10-3 to TRBJ2-2, with 11 bases that match TRBD1. Germline V gene data show CDR1 as ENHRY and CDR2 as SYGVKD. There are 14 residues in the CDR3. V lost 8 bases to trimming and J lost 4 bases; unmatched junction nucleotides: 3.

This rearrangement joins TRBV19 to TRBJ2-1, with 10 nucleotides matching TRBD2. Germline assignment: CDR1 LNHDA and CDR2 SQIVND (reference sequence). The CDR3 consists of 15 residues. The V and J ends lost 5 bases and 6 bases, in that order; junction bases with no gene match: 7. The CDR3 DNA is TGTGCCAGTAGTCCTCTAGCGGGAGTAATCAATGAGCAGTTCTTC. It codes for CASSPLAGVINEQFF.

The chain has TRBV2 and TRBJ2-5, with 10 bases that match TRBD2. Trimming took 8 bases from V and 5 from J; bases not matched to a gene: 14. This CDR3 is 16 amino acids long. Per germline, CDR1 SNHLY and CDR2 FYNNEI. CDR3 amino acids: CASLWGSGRQGETQYF. The CDR3, as DNA: TGTGCCAGCCTCTGGGGTAGCGGGAGGCAGGGGGAGACCCAGTACTTC.